These 5 T cell receptor beta chains were sequenced from one sample in a study of cytomegalovirus exposure and HLA in healthy donors. Here immunoSEQ multiplex PCR was the method, and the copy in TCRdb shows in-frame clones only, minus some. Among 55,000 to 75,000 clones listed, around 96% were seen once. Sequencing input: PBMCs. These receptors were collected from a man between 18 and 29 years old in good health and CMV-seropositive.

The chain recombines TRBV11-2 with TRBJ2-7, with D unresolved. CDR1 is SGHAT and CDR2 is FQNNGV in the germline V gene. This CDR3 has 14 amino acids. Trimming removed 1 base from V and 0 bases from J, with 7 bases in between. For the CDR3, the DNA is TGTGCCAGCAGCTTAGGCGCGAGCTCCTACGAGCAGTACTTC. Translating it yields CASSLGASSYEQYF.

The chain joins TRBV4-2 to TRBJ1-4, with D perhaps matching TRBD1 (6 bases). Germline values: CDR1 LGHNA, CDR2 YNFKEQ. This CDR3 is 15 amino acids long. With 4 bases removed from V and 5 bases from J, the gap between germline ends came to 14 bases. This CDR3 reads CASSLPGQPNEKLFF. Here the CDR3 DNA reads TGTGCCAGCAGCCTTCCGGGACAACCCAATGAAAAACTGTTTTTT.

The chain has TRBV5-1 and TRBJ2-3; 7 bases are a match to TRBD2. CDR3 length equals 16 residues. V lost 2 bases and J lost 0; bases outside the gene matches: 6. Germline V gene sequence: CDR1 SGHRS, CDR2 YFSETQ. The DNA for the CDR3 is TGCGCCAGCAGCTTCCGGGGGGTCGAGAGCACAGATACGCAGTATTTT. It codes for CASSFRGVESTDTQYF. Full variable domain (missing parts from reference TRBV5-1 and TRBJ2-3): KAGVTQTPRYLIKTRGQQVTLSCSPISGHRSVSWYQQTPGQGLQFLFEYFSETQRNKGNFPGRFSGRQFSNSRSEMNVSTLELGDSALYLCASSFRGVESTDTQYFGPGTRLTVL.

This clone was seen once. The CDR3 loop is CASSLAARGPYEQYF. The CDR3 DNA reads as TGCGCCAGCAGCTTGGCGGCCAGGGGGCCGTACGAGCAGTACTTC. This rearrangement joins TRBV5-1 to TRBJ2-7, with 8 bases fitting TRBD1. Germline V gene data show CDR1 as SGHRS and CDR2 as YFSETQ. The J segment lost 4 bases and the V segment lost 0 bases, leaving 6 bases of the junction unmatched. CDR3 length: 15 amino acids.

This clone has just one count. The chain recombines TRBV7-2 with TRBJ2-5; D is unclear. The CDR3 loop spans 13 amino acids. Trimming stripped 5 bases from V and 5 bases from J, with 12 bases between. Germline CDR1 SGHTA, CDR2 FQGNSA. The CDR3 here is CASSPPSVETQYF. DNA for the CDR3: TGTGCCAGCAGCCCCCCTTCGGTGGAGACCCAGTACTTC.